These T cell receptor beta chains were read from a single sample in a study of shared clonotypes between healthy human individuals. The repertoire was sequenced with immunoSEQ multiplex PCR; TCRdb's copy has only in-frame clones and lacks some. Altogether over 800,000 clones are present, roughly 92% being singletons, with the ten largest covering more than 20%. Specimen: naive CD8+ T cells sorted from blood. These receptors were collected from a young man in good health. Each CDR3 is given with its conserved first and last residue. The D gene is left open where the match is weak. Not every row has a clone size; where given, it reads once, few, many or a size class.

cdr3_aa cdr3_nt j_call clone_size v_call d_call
CASSLRDRETDTQYF TGTGCCAGCAGCTTGAGGGACAGGGAAACAGATACGCAGTATTTT TRBJ2-3 - TRBV7-9 TRBD1
CASSAWGKRDQPQHF TGTGCCAGCAGTGCCTGGGGCAAGAGGGATCAGCCCCAGCATTTT TRBJ1-5 - TRBV6-1 -
CASSLEGVNTEAFF TGTGCCAGCAGCTTAGAAGGGGTTAACACTGAAGCTTTCTTT TRBJ1-1 - TRBV7-2 -
CASRTPEAEEGYTF TGTGCCAGCAGAACCCCCGAAGCGGAAGAGGGCTACACCTTC TRBJ1-2 - TRBV4-2 -
CASSVGELYEQYF TGTGCCAGCAGTGTCGGTGAACTTTACGAGCAGTACTTC TRBJ2-7 - TRBV6-1 -
CASSSQGAVTGELFF TGTGCCAGCAGCTCACAGGGGGCGGTCACCGGGGAGCTGTTTTTT TRBJ2-2 - TRBV7-9 TRBD1
CASSTPSKGTIYF TGTGCCAGCAGTACCCCCTCTAAGGGCACCATATATTTT TRBJ1-3 - TRBV6-5 -
CASSAVATYNEQFF TGTGCCAGCAGTGCTGTGGCAACCTACAATGAGCAGTTCTTC TRBJ2-1 - TRBV2 -
CASSLEATYNEQFF TGTGCCAGCAGCTTAGAGGCTACCTACAATGAGCAGTTCTTC TRBJ2-1 - TRBV7-9 -
CASSLWLAGNEQYF TGTGCCAGCAGCTTATGGCTAGCGGGAAACGAGCAGTACTTC TRBJ2-7 few TRBV7-2 TRBD2
CASSLWPGQGDTSGNTIYF TGCGCCAGCAGCCTCTGGCCGGGACAGGGGGATACTTCTGGAAACACCATATATTTT TRBJ1-3 - TRBV4-3 TRBD1
CASSLEGASDYYNEQFF TGCGCCAGCAGCTTGGAGGGGGCTAGCGATTACTACAATGAGCAGTTCTTC TRBJ2-1 - TRBV5-1 -
CASSLGTTEFYGYTF TGTGCCAGCAGCTTGGGGACGACGGAATTCTATGGCTACACCTTC TRBJ1-2 - TRBV5-4 -
CASSFIEGLALDTGELFF TGTGCCAGCAGCTTCATTGAGGGACTAGCGTTGGACACCGGGGAGCTGTTTTTT TRBJ2-2 - TRBV7-9 TRBD2
CASGTSGYNEQFF TGCGCCAGCGGGACTAGCGGTTACAATGAGCAGTTCTTC TRBJ2-1 - TRBV5-1 TRBD2
CASSLHWDRSYEQYF TGTGCCAGCAGTTTACATTGGGACCGGTCCTACGAGCAGTACTTC TRBJ2-7 - TRBV28 -
CASSHHNGTPSNQPQHF TGTGCCAGCAGCCACCACAACGGGACGCCGAGCAATCAGCCCCAGCATTTT TRBJ1-5 - TRBV7-9 -
CASSLYGQGVSGANVLTF TGCGCCAGCAGCTTATACGGACAGGGAGTTTCTGGGGCCAACGTCCTGACTTTC TRBJ2-6 - TRBV5-1 TRBD1